This entry concerns a single TCR beta chain. The isolated RNA, all of it, was reverse transcribed, so expressed TCRB transcripts were what got sequenced. Sequencing was performed with immunoSEQ multiplex PCR; in TCRdb, only in-frame clones are kept and a portion is missing. Of nearly 250,000 clones listed, 11% to 15% are singletons. These data originate in a study of beta chain features in type 1 diabetes. Sequencing was performed on naive CD4+ T cells from blood. The sequence came from a woman aged 40-49 years in good health.

The CDR3 nucleotides are TGTGCCAGCAGACGTATAATAGACAGTAATGAAAAACTGTTTTTT. It specifies CASRRIIDSNEKLFF. This chain joins TRBV7-2 and TRBJ1-4; TRBD1 might be the D (5 bases). Per the germline V gene, CDR1 is SGHTA and CDR2 is FQGNSA. Trimming removed 6 bases from V and 4 bases from J, with 15 bases in between. This CDR3 has 15 amino acids.